The 27 T cell receptor beta chains given below trace back to one sample, sequenced in a study of blood T cell repertoires in COVID-19. The table came from immunoSEQ multiplex PCR; TCRdb's copy has only in-frame clones and leaves some out. The repertoire holds 100,000 or so clones, around 85% seen once, with 20% to 25% in the top ten. The sequencing input was peripheral blood. The receptor set was obtained from a man aged 65 to 85 with active or convalescent COVID-19.

Concerning this clone: At one boundary the junction diverges from the germline segment, which might be a read error. The V call is TRBV29-1, the J call TRBJ1-1, with TRBD1 as a possible D gene (6 bases). The germline V gene has CDR1 SQVTM and CDR2 ANQGSEA. CDR3 size: 12 residues. The CDR3 sequence: CSVQTGPKARSF. In DNA, the CDR3 is TGCAGCGTTCAAACAGGGCCGAAGGCACGGTCTTTT.

This chain uses TRBV5-1 with TRBJ1-2; no firm D call. Trimming removed 4 bases at V and 3 bases at J, with 19 bases between. CDR1 and CDR2 from the germline V gene are SGHRS and YFSETQ. This CDR3 comprises 16 residues. The CDR3, as DNA: TGCGCCAGCAGCCCCAGTAACGCAGGCGGGGACTATGGCTACACCTTC. Residues: CASSPSNAGGDYGYTF.

CDR3 amino acids: CASSTRLTSAFMGEQFF. The CDR3 DNA reads TGTGCCAGCAGCACCCGCTTGACTAGCGCGTTTATGGGTGAGCAGTTCTTC. The chain couples TRBV11-2 to TRBJ2-1, with 8 bases aligning to TRBD2. Per germline, CDR1 SGHAT and CDR2 FQNNGV. The CDR3 sequence is 17 residues long. After removal of 5 bases from V and 9 bases from J, the junction contained 18 bases not matched to a gene.

The chain has TRBV6-5 and TRBJ1-3; possible D gene TRBD1, 6 bases. Per germline, CDR1 MNHEY and CDR2 SVGAGI. V lost 8 bases, J lost 0 bases, and 8 bases lay in between. The CDR3 is 13 amino acids. CDR3 protein: CASGQSSGNTIYF. The CDR3 DNA follows: TGTGCCAGCGGACAGAGCTCTGGAAACACCATATATTTT.

The chain has TRBV3-1 (or the pseudogene TRBV3-2) and TRBJ1-2, with 9 bases matching TRBD1. The CDR3 is made up of 15 amino acids. V trimming: 1 base; J trimming: 8 bases; junction bases outside the gene matches: 8. The germline V gene has CDR1 LGHDT and CDR2 YNNKEL (reference sequence). The CDR3 DNA reads TGTGCCAGCAGCCAAGCCACCGGACAGGGGCTCGGCTACACCTTC. It encodes CASSQATGQGLGYTF.

The chain carries TRBV5-1 and TRBJ2-3; no reliable D call. V lost 0 bases, J lost 4 bases, and 6 bases lay in between. This CDR3 contains 13 residues. Germline V gene lookup returns CDR1 SGHRS and CDR2 YFSETQ. The CDR3 here is CASSLVEPDTQYF. The CDR3 DNA reads TGCGCCAGCAGCTTGGTAGAGCCAGATACGCAGTATTTT.

This chain uses TRBV6-5 with TRBJ1-3; D perhaps matches TRBD1 (6 bases). CDR1 is MNHEY and CDR2 is SVGAGI in the germline V gene. Trimming cost V 2 bases and J 4 bases, with 12 bases left between them. The CDR3 has 15 residues. The chain's CDR3 is CASSYRGARGNTIYF. CDR3 nucleotides: TGTGCCAGCAGTTACCGGGGGGCGAGGGGAAACACCATATATTTT.

The chain employs TRBV5-4 and TRBJ1-1; no clear D. The CDR3 length is 13 residues. CDR1 and CDR2 from the germline V gene are SGHNT and YYREEE (reference sequence). The V and J ends lost 2 bases and 0 bases respectively, with 5 bases between them. CDR3: CASSFTVNTEAFF. The CDR3 nucleotides read TGTGCCAGCAGCTTTACGGTGAACACTGAAGCTTTCTTT.

The chain employs TRBV18 and TRBJ1-4; no reliable D call. Germline CDR1 KGHSH, CDR2 LQKENI. Between the trimmed V and J ends, which lost 2 bases and 4 bases, there was a span of 5 bases. The CDR3 loop spans 13 amino acids. The CDR3 sequence: CASSPGLNEKLFF. In DNA, the CDR3 is TGTGCCAGCTCACCAGGGCTTAATGAAAAACTGTTTTTT.

CDR3 loop: CAITGGNNQPQHF. The CDR3 region has the DNA TGTGCCATCACCGGGGGAAACAATCAGCCCCAGCATTTT. The chain is built from TRBV10-3 and TRBJ1-5; D may be TRBD1 (5 bases). This CDR3 spans 13 amino acids. CDR1 and CDR2 (germline): ENHRY, SYGVKD. Trimming took off 7 bases at V and 3 bases at J, with 10 bases between the two ends.

J is TRBJ2-5 and V is TRBV18; 14 nucleotides align to TRBD2. J was trimmed by 4 bases and V by 6 bases; bases with no gene match: 7. The germline V gene has CDR1 KGHSH and CDR2 LQKENI. The length of the CDR3 is 16 residues. The chain's CDR3 is CASSGLAGAGAETQYF. CDR3 nucleotides: TGTGCCAGCTCGGGACTAGCGGGAGCAGGGGCAGAGACCCAGTACTTC.

The chain joins TRBV19 to TRBJ2-7; 9 bases map to TRBD1. Germline-derived CDR1 and CDR2 are LNHDA and SQIVND (reference sequence). The CDR3 covers 15 residues. V shed 3 bases and J 4 bases; nucleotides not matched to a gene: 7. The CDR3: CASSISSGQGYEQYF. CDR3 nucleotide sequence: TGTGCCAGTAGTATTTCGTCGGGACAGGGATACGAGCAGTACTTC.

The V call is TRBV15, the J call TRBJ2-1, with 7 bases identical to TRBD1. The CDR3 extends over 14 amino acids. V lost 4 bases to trimming and J lost 6 bases; unmatched junction nucleotides: 6. Germline CDR1 LNHNV, CDR2 YYDKDF (reference sequence). CDR3 loop: CATSTRQGLNEQFF. Here the CDR3 DNA reads TGTGCCACCAGCACCCGACAGGGTCTCAATGAGCAGTTCTTC.

This sequence joins TRBV28 and TRBJ1-2, with 7 bases identical to TRBD1. CDR3 size: 15 residues. J lost 0 bases, V lost 5 bases, and 6 bases had no gene match. Germline CDR1 and CDR2: MDHEN and SYDVKM. The CDR3 nucleotides are TGTGCCAGCAGTCCCCGGGACAGACCTAACTATGGCTACACCTTC. This gives the protein CASSPRDRPNYGYTF.

The J gene is TRBJ1-2, the V gene TRBV10-3; 8 nucleotides match TRBD1. The CDR3 is 14 amino acids. Germline V lookup: CDR1 ENHRY, CDR2 SYGVKD. V dropped 5 bases and J dropped 8; count of bases not matched to a gene: 10. This CDR3 is CAISFDRGEGGYTF. The CDR3 DNA reads TGTGCCATCAGTTTCGACAGGGGAGAGGGCGGCTACACCTTC.

In nucleotides, the CDR3 is TGTGCCAGCAGCGGCGGGACTAGCACAGATACGCAGTATTTT. It encodes CASSGGTSTDTQYF. V gene TRBV11-2 combines with J gene TRBJ2-3; TRBD2 might be the D (6 bases). Germline loops: CDR1 SGHAT, CDR2 FQNNGV. This CDR3 is 14 amino acids long. V was shortened by 5 bases and J by 0 bases, with 9 bases between the two germline ends.

V usage is TRBV24-1 and J usage is TRBJ2-2; D call uncertain. From germline, CDR1 is KGHDR and CDR2 SFDVKD. V lost 7 bases, J lost 5 bases, and 10 bases lay in between. The CDR3 loop spans 13 amino acids. The CDR3 sequence is CATRETATGELFF. The CDR3 DNA is TGTGCCACCAGGGAGACTGCTACCGGGGAGCTGTTTTTT.

The chain recombines TRBV5-1 with TRBJ1-1; D gene unclear. The CDR3 spans 14 residues. Trimming removed 0 bases at V and 1 base at J, with 7 bases between. The germline V gene has CDR1 SGHRS and CDR2 YFSETQ. The CDR3 protein is CASSLGAGNTEAFF. DNA of the CDR3: TGCGCCAGCAGCTTGGGGGCAGGGAACACTGAAGCTTTCTTT.

The chain employs TRBV6-1 and TRBJ1-2, with 7 bases fitting TRBD1. V lost 2 bases to trimming and J lost 7 bases; unmatched junction nucleotides: 4. The germline gives CDR1 MNHNS, CDR2 SASEGT. The CDR3 is made up of 13 amino acids. The CDR3 is CASSELTGSGYTF. CDR3 in DNA: TGTGCCAGCAGTGAATTGACAGGGAGTGGCTACACCTTC.

The V gene is TRBV27, the J gene TRBJ2-1, with a weak D call TRBD1 (6 bases). With 5 bases removed from V and 0 bases from J, the gap between germline ends came to 8 bases. There are 14 residues in the CDR3. CDR1 and CDR2 from the germline V gene are MNHEY and SMNVEV (reference sequence). CDR3 in DNA: TGTGCCAGCAGTCAGGGGTCCTCCTACAATGAGCAGTTCTTC. It codes for CASSQGSSYNEQFF.

In this sample, this clone turned up once. The J gene is TRBJ2-5, the V gene TRBV10-3; D uncertain. The CDR3 is 12 amino acids. CDR1 ENHRY and CDR2 SYGVKD come from the germline V gene. Between the trimmed V and J ends, which lost 3 bases and 5 bases, there was a span of 7 bases. The CDR3 loop is CAISDLEETQYF. The CDR3 DNA reads TGTGCCATCAGTGACCTCGAGGAGACCCAGTACTTC.

The rearrangement joins TRBV6-5 to TRBJ2-3; D might be TRBD2 (6 bases). CDR3 length: 14 amino acids. V lost 10 bases, J lost 3 bases, and 17 bases lay in between. Per germline, CDR1 MNHEY and CDR2 SVGAGI. The CDR3 nucleotides read TGTGCCACCATGACGGAGGGAGGAACAGATACGCAGTATTTT. It translates to CATMTEGGTDTQYF.

Regarding this clone: Other DNA sequences in this specimen translate into the identical CDR3. J is TRBJ1-5 and V is TRBV5-1; a weak D match, TRBD1 (6 bases). The germline CDR1 and CDR2 sequences are SGHRS and YFSETQ. Trimming cost V 0 bases and J 4 bases, with 8 bases left between them. The length of the CDR3 is 14 residues. The CDR3 here is CASSLEGGNQPQHF. The CDR3 coding sequence is TGCGCCAGCAGCTTGGAGGGGGGGAATCAGCCCCAGCATTTT.

V gene TRBV10-3 combines with J gene TRBJ1-2; 9 nucleotides agree with TRBD1. The CDR3 covers 16 residues. Germline V gene lookup returns CDR1 ENHRY and CDR2 SYGVKD. With 3 bases clipped from V and 4 bases from J, the junction kept 9 bases outside the gene matches. CDR3 in DNA: TGTGCCATCAGTGAATTCCGGGACAGGGATGGCTATGGCTACACCTTC. Translation: CAISEFRDRDGYGYTF.

CDR3: CASSSLGEVYGYTF. The DNA of the CDR3 is TGTGCCAGCAGTTCCCTGGGGGAGGTCTATGGCTACACCTTC. The chain has TRBV11-2 and TRBJ1-2, with D tentatively TRBD1 (5 bases). Germline V gene sequence: CDR1 SGHAT, CDR2 FQNNGV. V lost 6 bases and J lost 4, with 15 bases in between. The CDR3 consists of 14 residues.

The rearrangement joins TRBV14 to TRBJ1-6; 10 bases fit TRBD1. The CDR3 is 16 amino acids. Germline V gives CDR1 SGHDN, CDR2 FVKESK. J lost 9 bases, V lost 1 base, and 6 bases had no gene match. CDR3 in DNA: TGTGCCAGCAGCCAAGTTAAGGGGACAGGGGTTTCACCCCTCCACTTT. It yields the protein CASSQVKGTGVSPLHF.

The rearrangement joins TRBV7-2 to TRBJ1-2, with TRBD1 identical over 7 bases. Germline lookup yields CDR1 SGHTA and CDR2 FQGNSA. The CDR3 totals 14 residues. Trimming at V came to 3 bases and at J to 7 bases, leaving 8 bases not matched to a gene. In DNA form, the CDR3 reads TGTGCCAGCAGCTTTCACCGACAGGGAGGTGGCTACACCTTC. Translating gives CASSFHRQGGGYTF.